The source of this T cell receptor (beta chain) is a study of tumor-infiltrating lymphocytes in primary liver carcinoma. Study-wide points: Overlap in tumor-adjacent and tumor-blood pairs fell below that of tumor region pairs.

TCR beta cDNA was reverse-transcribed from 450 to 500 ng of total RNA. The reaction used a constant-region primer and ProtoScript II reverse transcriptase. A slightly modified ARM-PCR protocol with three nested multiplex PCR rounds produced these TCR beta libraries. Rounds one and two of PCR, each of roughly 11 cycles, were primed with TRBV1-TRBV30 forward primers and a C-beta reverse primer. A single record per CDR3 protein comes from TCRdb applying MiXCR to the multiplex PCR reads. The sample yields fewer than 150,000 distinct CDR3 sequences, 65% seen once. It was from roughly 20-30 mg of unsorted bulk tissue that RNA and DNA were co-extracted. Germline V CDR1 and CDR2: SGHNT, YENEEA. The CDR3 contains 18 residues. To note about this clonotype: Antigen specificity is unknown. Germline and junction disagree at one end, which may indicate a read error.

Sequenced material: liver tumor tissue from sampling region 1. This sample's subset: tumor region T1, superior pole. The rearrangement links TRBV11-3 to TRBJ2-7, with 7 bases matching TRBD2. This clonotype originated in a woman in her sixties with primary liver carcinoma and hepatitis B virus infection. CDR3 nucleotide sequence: TGTGCCAGCAGCTTAGAGAGGGCGGGAGACCACAGCTCCTACGAGCAATACTTC. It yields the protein CASSLERAGDHSSYEQYF.